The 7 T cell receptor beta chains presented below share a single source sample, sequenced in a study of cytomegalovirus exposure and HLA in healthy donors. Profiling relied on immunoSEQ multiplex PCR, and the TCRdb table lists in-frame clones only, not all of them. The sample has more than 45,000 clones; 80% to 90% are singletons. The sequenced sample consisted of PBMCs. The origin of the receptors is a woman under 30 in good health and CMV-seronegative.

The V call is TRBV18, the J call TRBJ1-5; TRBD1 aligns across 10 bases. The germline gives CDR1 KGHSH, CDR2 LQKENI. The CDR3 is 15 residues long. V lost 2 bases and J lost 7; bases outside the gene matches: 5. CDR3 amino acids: CASSPETGGGQPQHF. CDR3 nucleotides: TGTGCCAGCTCACCAGAGACAGGGGGCGGGCAGCCCCAGCATTTT.

This CDR3 is CASSLTGGVEQFF. CDR3 in DNA: TGTGCCAGCAGCTTAACGGGAGGGGTTGAGCAGTTCTTC. J is TRBJ2-1 and V is TRBV11-3, with 8 bases fitting TRBD2. Per germline, CDR1 SGHNT and CDR2 YENEEA. V gave up 2 bases and J gave up 9 bases; unmatched junction bases: 3. The CDR3 sequence is 13 residues long.

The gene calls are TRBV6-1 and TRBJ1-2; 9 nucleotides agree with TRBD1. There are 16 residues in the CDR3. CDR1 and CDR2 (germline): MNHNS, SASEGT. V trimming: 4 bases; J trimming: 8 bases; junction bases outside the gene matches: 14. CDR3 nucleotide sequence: TGTGCCAGCAGTGCCCTCCAAACAGGGGGCGTTTGGGGCTACACCTTC. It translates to CASSALQTGGVWGYTF.

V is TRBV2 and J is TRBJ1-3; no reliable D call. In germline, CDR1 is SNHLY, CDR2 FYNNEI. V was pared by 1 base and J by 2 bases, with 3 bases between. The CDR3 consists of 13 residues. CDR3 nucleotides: TGTGCCAGCAGTGAAGGGCCTGGAAACACCATATATTTT. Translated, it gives CASSEGPGNTIYF.

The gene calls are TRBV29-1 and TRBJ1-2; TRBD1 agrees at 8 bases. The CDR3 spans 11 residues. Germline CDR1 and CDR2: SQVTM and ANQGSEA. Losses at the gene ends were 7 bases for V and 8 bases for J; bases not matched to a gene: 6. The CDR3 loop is CSDTGGGGYTF. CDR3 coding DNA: TGCAGCGATACAGGGGGAGGGGGCTACACCTTC.

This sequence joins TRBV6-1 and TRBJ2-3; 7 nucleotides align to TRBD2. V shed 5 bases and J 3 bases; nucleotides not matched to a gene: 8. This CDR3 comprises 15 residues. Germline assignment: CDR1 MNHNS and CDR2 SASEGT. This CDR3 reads CASSRIAGSTDTQYF. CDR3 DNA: TGTGCCAGCAGTCGGATAGCGGGTTCAACAGATACGCAGTATTTT.

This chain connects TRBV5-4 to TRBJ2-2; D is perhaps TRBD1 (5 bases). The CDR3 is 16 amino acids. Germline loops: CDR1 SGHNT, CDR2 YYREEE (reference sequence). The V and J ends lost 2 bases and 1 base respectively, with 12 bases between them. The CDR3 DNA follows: TGTGCCAGCAGCTTCCCATACACAGGGAACACCGGGGAGCTGTTTTTT. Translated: CASSFPYTGNTGELFF.